The next 9 T cell receptor beta chains were all read from a single sample in a study of cytomegalovirus exposure and HLA in healthy donors. Using immunoSEQ multiplex PCR, the repertoire was profiled, and TCRdb retains in-frame clones only, with some absent. The sample holds some 45,000 clones, nearly 95% seen once. The sequenced sample consisted of PBMCs. Receptors originate from a woman between 18 and 29 years old in good health and CMV-seropositive.

The rearrangement joins TRBV13 to TRBJ1-6, with a tentative D call TRBD1 (5 bases). This CDR3 region has 14 residues. Trimming removed 0 bases from V and 6 bases from J, with 6 bases in between. Germline-derived CDR1 and CDR2 are PRHDT and FYEKMQ (reference sequence). The CDR3, as DNA: TGTGCCAGCAGCTTAGGGCAGGGTAATTCACCCCTCCACTTT. Translation: CASSLGQGNSPLHF.

The chain carries TRBV29-1 and TRBJ2-5, with a possible D match to TRBD1 (6 bases). V was trimmed by 3 bases and J by 9 bases, leaving 23 bases between them. The V gene's germline CDR1 is SQVTM and CDR2 ANQGSEA. This CDR3 comprises 15 residues. This chain's CDR3 is CSVEGRGPPRGAQYF. CDR3 bases: TGCAGCGTTGAGGGGCGAGGACCCCCCAGGGGTGCCCAGTACTTC. Supplemented by reference TRBV29-1 and TRBJ2-5, the full variable domain reads SAVISQKPSRDICQRGTSLTIQCQVDSQVTMMFWYRQQPGQSLTLIATANQGSEATYESGFVIDKFPISRPNLTFSTLTVSNMSPEDSSIYLCSVEGRGPPRGAQYFGPGTRLLVL.

The V gene is TRBV7-3, the J gene TRBJ2-4, with D possibly being TRBD2 (5 bases). V was pared by 0 bases and J by 5 bases, with 5 bases between. CDR1 and CDR2 (germline): SGHTA, FQGTGA. CDR3 size: 13 residues. CDR3 residues: CASSLTSENIQYF. The CDR3 bases are TGTGCCAGCAGCTTAACTAGCGAAAACATTCAGTACTTC.

J is TRBJ2-7 and V is TRBV30; D is unclear. The germline CDR1 and CDR2 sequences are GTSNPN and SVGIG (reference sequence). Between the trimmed V and J ends, which lost 4 bases and 1 base, there was a span of 14 bases. The CDR3 has 14 amino acids. The CDR3 protein is CAWNYGQASYEQYF. In DNA form, the CDR3 reads TGTGCCTGGAATTACGGTCAAGCGTCCTACGAGCAGTACTTC.

This clone was found a few times. V and J are TRBV4-2 and TRBJ2-7; 9 bases align to TRBD2. The CDR3 totals 16 residues. The junction had 5 bases not matched to a gene; V was cut back by 0 bases and J by 2 bases. In germline, CDR1 is LGHNA, CDR2 YNFKEQ. The CDR3 DNA follows: TGTGCCAGCAGCCAAGACGAGACTAGCGGAACCTACGAGCAGTACTTC. Translated, it gives CASSQDETSGTYEQYF.

The rearrangement uses TRBV11-2 and TRBJ2-3, with 11 bases lining up with TRBD2. Trimming at V came to 2 bases and at J to 7 bases, leaving 5 bases not matched to a gene. Germline V CDR1 and CDR2: SGHAT, FQNNGV. This CDR3 is built from 15 residues. CDR3: CASSLSSGRGNTQYF. The CDR3 region has the DNA TGTGCCAGCAGCTTAAGTAGCGGGAGGGGAAATACGCAGTATTTT.

The rearrangement joins TRBV28 to TRBJ1-6; 11 positions match TRBD1. Germline loops: CDR1 MDHEN, CDR2 SYDVKM. The CDR3 length is 16 residues. Trimming took 6 bases from V and 7 from J; bases not matched to a gene: 8. The CDR3 here is CASRAPGTGGNSPLHF. DNA of the CDR3: TGTGCCAGCAGGGCCCCCGGGACAGGGGGGAATTCACCCCTCCACTTT.

The chain combines TRBV28 with TRBJ2-1; 11 bases map to TRBD2. Germline loops: CDR1 MDHEN, CDR2 SYDVKM. The CDR3 is 14 residues long. V was clipped by 10 bases and J by 4 bases; unmatched bases: 6. CDR3 nucleotide sequence: TGTGCCACTTCGGGACTAGCGGATTACAATGAGCAGTTCTTC. This codes for CATSGLADYNEQFF.

The chain recombines TRBV6-6 with TRBJ1-5; TRBD1 might be the D (5 bases). The CDR3 has 16 residues. Germline V lookup: CDR1 MNHNY, CDR2 SVGAGI (reference sequence). V lost 2 bases, J lost 2 bases, and 13 bases lay in between. CDR3 loop: CASSYGGKAGNQPQHF. The CDR3, as DNA: TGTGCCAGCAGTTACGGGGGGAAAGCGGGCAATCAGCCCCAGCATTTT.